The 10 T cell receptor beta chains listed next were all sequenced from one sample in a study of shared clonotypes between healthy human individuals. TCRdb's table, derived via immunoSEQ multiplex PCR, lists solely in-frame clones and lacks some. The table records some 530,000 clones, around 73% of them present only once. Sequencing was carried out using PBMCs. All receptors derive from a woman between 40 and 55 years old in good health. Some clones in this sample may be carry-over from other donors' samples.

The chain has TRBV19 and TRBJ2-2; 9 bases are shared with TRBD2. V lost 0 bases to trimming and J lost 0 bases; unmatched junction nucleotides: 8. The CDR3 extends over 19 amino acids. Germline V gene sequence: CDR1 LNHDA, CDR2 SQIVND (reference sequence). The CDR3: CASSIERPSGTTNTGELFF. The DNA of the CDR3 is TGTGCCAGTAGTATAGAGCGGCCTAGCGGGACAACGAACACCGGGGAGCTGTTTTTT.

The chain combines TRBV2 with TRBJ1-6, with no clear D. Germline V gene data show CDR1 as SNHLY and CDR2 as FYNNEI. The CDR3 runs 13 residues. V lost 7 bases and J lost 7, with 11 bases in between. CDR3 in DNA: TGTGCCAGCAAGCCATCAGGAAATTCACCCCTCCACTTT. Amino acid sequence: CASKPSGNSPLHF.

This clone was observed a few times. The rearrangement uses TRBV19 and TRBJ1-2; no clear D gene. The CDR3 is made up of 13 amino acids. The V and J ends lost 4 bases and 4 bases respectively, with 10 bases between them. Per germline, CDR1 LNHDA and CDR2 SQIVND (reference sequence). The CDR3 nucleotides are TGTGCCAGTAGTAGAGAATATGGCTATGGCTACACCTTC. Its protein product is CASSREYGYGYTF.

The chain is built from TRBV18 and TRBJ2-7; 8 nucleotides agree with TRBD1. CDR1 is KGHSH, CDR2 LQKENI, per germline. CDR3 length: 14 amino acids. V lost 5 bases to trimming and J lost 2 bases; unmatched junction nucleotides: 5. CDR3 DNA: TGTGCCAGCTCATTTTGGACAGGGCCCTACGAGCAGTACTTC. It codes for CASSFWTGPYEQYF.

This chain links TRBV7-2 with TRBJ2-1, with 10 bases aligning to TRBD2. CDR1 is SGHTA and CDR2 is FQGNSA in the germline V gene. J was trimmed by 6 bases and V by 5 bases; bases with no gene match: 7. This CDR3 has 15 residues. The CDR3 bases are TGTGCCAGCAGCCTCAGCGGGAGGGTGATCAATGAGCAGTTCTTC. As protein: CASSLSGRVINEQFF.

V and J are TRBV6-7 and TRBJ1-4; 7 bases match TRBD1. TRBV6-7 is flagged as an ORF with uncertain function. This CDR3 is 18 amino acids long. J was trimmed by 5 bases and V by 10 bases; bases with no gene match: 22. CDR3 in amino acids: CATQPSYRGGEENEKLFF. As DNA, the CDR3 is TGTGCCACCCAGCCGAGTTACAGGGGTGGAGAAGAAAATGAAAAACTGTTTTTT.

This chain uses TRBV30 with TRBJ1-2; no reliable D call. The V gene's germline CDR1 is GTSNPN and CDR2 SVGIG (reference sequence). The germline V and J ends were trimmed by 7 bases and 0 bases, with 12 bases remaining between them. The CDR3 sequence is 13 residues long. The CDR3 DNA reads TGTGCCTATAATCCCTCATCTAACTATGGCTACACCTTC. Amino acids: CAYNPSSNYGYTF. The complete variable domain, with remaining parts taken from reference TRBV30 and TRBJ1-2, reads SQTIHQWPATLVQPVGSPLSLECTVEGTSNPNLYWYRQAAGRGLQLLFYSVGIGQISSEVPQNLSASRPQDRQFILSSKKLLLSDSGFYLCAYNPSSNYGYTFGSGTRLTVV.

The genes are TRBV7-2 and TRBJ2-2, with 8 bases that match TRBD2. The CDR3 sequence is 16 residues long. Trimming at V came to 1 base and at J to 5 bases, leaving 6 bases not matched to a gene. The germline gives CDR1 SGHTA, CDR2 FQGNSA. The CDR3 region has the DNA TGTGCCAGCAGCTTAGGCCCAGCGGGAGAAACCGGGGAGCTGTTTTTT. Amino acids: CASSLGPAGETGELFF.

This chain joins TRBV29-1 and TRBJ2-5; 7 bases align to TRBD1. Trimming at V came to 2 bases and at J to 4 bases, leaving 1 base not matched to a gene. The CDR3 is 12 residues long. Per germline, CDR1 SQVTM and CDR2 ANQGSEA. For the CDR3, the DNA is TGCAGCGTTGAAAAGGGGGCAGAGACCCAGTACTTC. Protein: CSVEKGAETQYF.

J is TRBJ1-1 and V is TRBV6-5; D is undetermined. The CDR3 contains 15 residues. The germline V gene encodes CDR1 MNHEY and CDR2 SVGAGI. Trimming removed 2 bases at V and 0 bases at J, with 10 bases between. The CDR3, as DNA: TGTGCCAGCAGTTACAGAGAAGTGATGAACACTGAAGCTTTCTTT. This encodes CASSYREVMNTEAFF.